The T cell receptor beta chain under discussion was sequenced for a study of early T cells in non-severe SARS-CoV-2 infection. Study conclusions and caveats: Reliance on VDJdb matching favored anti-spike CD8 responses; private and CD4 specificities were missed.

Germline CDR1 is SGDLS and CDR2 is YYNGEE. The V end was cut by 1 base, the J end by 0 bases, with 9 bases between. The CDR3 consists of 15 residues. Each CDR3 protein is one row after TCRdb ran MiXCR on the 5' RACE reads. The repertoire holds around 30,000 distinct CDR3 sequences, roughly 9.2% seen once, with less than 15% in the top ten. This clonotype was counted between two and nine times. What it binds is unknown. The receptor was derived from an adult who was a healthcare worker with PCR-confirmed SARS-CoV-2 infection or an uninfected control (not recorded which). The source material was whole blood. The genes are TRBV9 and TRBJ2-3; TRBD1 is a possible D gene (5 bases). CDR3 in amino acids: CASSVKTVSTDTQYF. In DNA, the CDR3 is TGTGCCAGCAGCGTAAAGACAGTTAGCACAGATACGCAGTATTTT.